Below are 9 T cell receptor beta chains sequenced from a single sample in a study of blood T cell repertoires in COVID-19. The protocol was immunoSEQ multiplex PCR, while the TCRdb copy is restricted to in-frame clones and leaves out a portion. Found here are about 200,000 clones, around 84% of them singletons; the top ten hold 15% to 20%. The sample was peripheral blood. The receptor set was obtained from a human donor in a cohort sampled during active COVID-19.

The sample holds one count of this clone. This chain joins TRBV10-3 and TRBJ2-7; no definite D call. Germline loops: CDR1 ENHRY, CDR2 SYGVKD. V gave up 4 bases and J gave up 0 bases, with 7 bases separating them. The CDR3 extends over 13 amino acids. The CDR3 protein is CAISGNSSYEQYV. CDR3 in DNA: TGTGCCATCAGTGGGAACAGCTCCTACGAGCAGTACGTC.

The genes are TRBV10-3 and TRBJ2-3; 7 positions match TRBD1. The CDR3 is 16 amino acids. Germline V lookup: CDR1 ENHRY, CDR2 SYGVKD. Trimming removed 2 bases from V and 2 bases from J; junction bases left unmatched: 7. The CDR3, as DNA: TGTGCCATCAGTGAGGGGGCAGGGGGTCCCACAGATACGCAGTATTTT. Encoded protein: CAISEGAGGPTDTQYF.

DNA of the CDR3: TGCGCCAGCAGCGGGGGACAGGAGAATGAAAAACTGTTTTTT. Amino acids: CASSGGQENEKLFF. The chain has TRBV5-1 and TRBJ1-4, with 8 bases that match TRBD1. CDR3 length equals 14 residues. Germline V gives CDR1 SGHRS, CDR2 YFSETQ. Trimming removed 4 bases from V and 5 bases from J; junction bases left unmatched: 4.

Here the CDR3 DNA reads TGTGCCAGCAATAACAGGGGGCCAGATACGCAGTATTTT. Residues: CASNNRGPDTQYF. The V call is TRBV2, the J call TRBJ2-3; 9 positions match TRBD1. This CDR3 is 13 amino acids long. The germline V gene encodes CDR1 SNHLY and CDR2 FYNNEI. V was pared by 7 bases and J by 4 bases, with 3 bases of the junction left unmatched.

This chain links TRBV2 with TRBJ1-2; the D gene is possibly TRBD1 (5 bases). The CDR3 covers 16 residues. V dropped 2 bases and J dropped 1 base, with 14 bases sitting between them. The germline gives CDR1 SNHLY, CDR2 FYNNEI. CDR3 DNA sequence: TGTGCCAGCAGTGAACTCAGGGATATATTTAACTATGGCTACACCTTC. Its protein product is CASSELRDIFNYGYTF.

This clone appeared a few times. This chain joins TRBV5-4 and TRBJ2-1; tentative D call: TRBD1 (6 bases). Germline V gene sequence: CDR1 SGHNT, CDR2 YYREEE (reference sequence). This CDR3 has 14 amino acids. V was trimmed by 2 bases and J by 5 bases, leaving 11 bases between them. The CDR3 sequence: CASSFDRRNNEQFF. DNA of the CDR3: TGTGCCAGCAGCTTCGACAGGAGGAACAATGAGCAGTTCTTC.

The J gene is TRBJ1-5, the V gene TRBV27; 8 bases map to TRBD1. CDR3 length: 14 residues. V shed 11 bases, J shed 2 bases, and the junction held 8 bases outside the gene matches. Per the germline V gene, CDR1 is MNHEY and CDR2 is SMNVEV (reference sequence). CDR3 amino acids: CASSTGGGNQPQHF. The CDR3 nucleotides are TGTGCCTCCTCCACAGGGGGTGGCAATCAGCCCCAGCATTTT.

J is TRBJ2-7 and V is TRBV6-7; 7 bases align to TRBD1. TRBV6-7 is reported as an ORF; its role is uncertain. Trimming cost V 3 bases and J 5 bases; bases outside gene matches: 10. This CDR3 is 15 amino acids long. This CDR3 reads CASSYRPTGYHEQYV. The CDR3 DNA follows: TGTGCCAGCAGTTATCGCCCGACAGGGTACCACGAGCAGTACGTC.

The chain links TRBV28 to TRBJ1-1; weak D call: TRBD1 (5 bases). CDR3 length equals 14 residues. Trimming left V 6 bases short and J 1 base short, with 12 bases between. The germline V gene has CDR1 MDHEN and CDR2 SYDVKM. In DNA form, the CDR3 reads TGTGCCAGCAGGGGGGGAAGAGGGAACACTGAAGCTTTCTTT. Translated, it gives CASRGGRGNTEAFF.